Sequencing of this T cell receptor (beta chain) was carried out in a study of blood T cell repertoires in COVID-19. The CDR3 runs to 17 residues. The V and J ends lost 4 bases and 2 bases, in that order; junction bases with no gene match: 13. The germline gives CDR1 SGHTA, CDR2 FQGNSA. Per the original methods: Estimation of nucleated cell counts was performed using reference gene primer amplification. This table comes from immunoSEQ multiplex PCR, and its TCRdb copy is limited to in-frame clones, with some not included. The DNA was the basis for D and trimming; V, J and clone size are from that table. This sample has fewer than 200,000 clones, with 85% to 90% found just once.

Sequencing used peripheral blood. This clonotype was sampled from a man aged 50-60 years who had recovered from COVID-19. V and J are TRBV7-2 and TRBJ2-5; TRBD2 agrees at 7 bases. The CDR3 nucleotides read TGTGCCAGCAGCTCCACTCCCGGAATCGGGAGGCAAGAGACCCAGTACTTC. Its translation: CASSSTPGIGRQETQYF. The complete variable domain, with remaining parts taken from reference TRBV7-2 and TRBJ2-5, reads GAGVSQSPSNKVTEKGKDVELRCDPISGHTALYWYRQSLGQGLEFLIYFQGNSAPDKSGLPSDRFSAERTGGSVSTLTIQRTQQEDSAVYLCASSSTPGIGRQETQYFGPGTRLLVL.